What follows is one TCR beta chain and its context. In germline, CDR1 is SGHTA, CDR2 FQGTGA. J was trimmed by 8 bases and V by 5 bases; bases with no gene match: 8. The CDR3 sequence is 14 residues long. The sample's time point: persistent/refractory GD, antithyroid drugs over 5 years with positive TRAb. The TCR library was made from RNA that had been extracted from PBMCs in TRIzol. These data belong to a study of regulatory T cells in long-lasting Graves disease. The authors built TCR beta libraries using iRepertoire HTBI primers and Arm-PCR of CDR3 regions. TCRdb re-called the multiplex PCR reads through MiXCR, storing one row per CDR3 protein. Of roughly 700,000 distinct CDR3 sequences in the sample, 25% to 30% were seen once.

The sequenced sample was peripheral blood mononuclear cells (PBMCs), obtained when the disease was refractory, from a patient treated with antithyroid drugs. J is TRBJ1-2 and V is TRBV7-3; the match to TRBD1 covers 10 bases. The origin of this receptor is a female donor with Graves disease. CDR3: CASSPGTGAGGYTF. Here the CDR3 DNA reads TGTGCCAGCAGCCCCGGGACAGGGGCTGGCGGCTACACCTTC.